Following are 22 T cell receptor beta chains from one sample sequenced in a study of T cell responses to AZD1222 COVID-19 vaccine. Measured with immunoSEQ multiplex PCR; TCRdb has only the in-frame clones, and not every one. The table records approximately 130,000 clones, roughly 85% of them present only once. The sample in question was peripheral blood, obtained on day 0 of AZD1222 vaccination. The receptors originated from an adult in good health.

This clone was detected a few times. The chain recombines TRBV5-3 with TRBJ2-3; D is unresolved. TRBV5-3 is reported as an ORF; its role is uncertain. The CDR3 length is 15 residues. Between the trimmed V and J ends, which lost 1 base and 0 bases, there was a span of 9 bases. This chain's CDR3 is CARSLRRASTDTQYF. The CDR3 DNA is TGTGCCAGAAGCTTGCGTCGGGCTAGCACAGATACGCAGTATTTT.

Comment on this clone: This specimen includes other DNA sequences encoding the same CDR3. The V gene is TRBV5-1, the J gene TRBJ2-1; no definite D call. V was trimmed by 0 bases and J by 7 bases, leaving 5 bases between them. The CDR3 runs 12 residues. In germline, CDR1 is SGHRS, CDR2 YFSETQ. The CDR3 region is CASSLDSNEQFF. The DNA for the CDR3 is TGCGCCAGCAGCTTGGACAGTAATGAGCAGTTCTTC.

The rearrangement uses TRBV7-6 and TRBJ1-1; no definite D call. The germline CDR1 and CDR2 sequences are SGHVS and FNYEAQ. The CDR3 has 15 amino acids. Trimming stripped 1 base from V and 5 bases from J, with 14 bases between. CDR3: CASSLDGRGGTEAFF. Written as DNA, the CDR3 is TGTGCCAGCAGCTTAGACGGCCGGGGAGGGACTGAAGCTTTCTTT.

This chain links TRBV6-5 with TRBJ1-5; D gene uncertain. Looked up from germline, CDR1 is MNHEY and CDR2 is SVGAGI. Deletions cut 0 bases from V and 3 bases from J, with 9 bases between. The CDR3 covers 15 residues. The CDR3, as DNA: TGTGCCAGCAGTTACTCGCTCCAGTTCAATCAGCCCCAGCATTTT. Translated: CASSYSLQFNQPQHF.

V is TRBV4-3 and J is TRBJ2-3; D might be TRBD2 (7 bases). CDR1 is LGHNA and CDR2 is YSLEER in the germline V gene. V gave up 0 bases and J gave up 2 bases, with 12 bases separating them. This CDR3 comprises 16 residues. CDR3 region: CASSQDQRDNTDTQYF. CDR3 DNA sequence: TGCGCCAGCAGCCAAGATCAGCGGGACAACACAGATACGCAGTATTTT.

This chain connects TRBV10-3 to TRBJ2-7; 9 positions agree with TRBD1. J was trimmed by 6 bases and V by 6 bases; bases with no gene match: 6. The V gene's germline CDR1 is ENHRY and CDR2 SYGVKD. The CDR3 length is 13 residues. The CDR3 loop is CAIRVQGAGEQYF. The CDR3 region has the DNA TGTGCCATCAGAGTACAGGGGGCGGGCGAGCAGTACTTC.

The chain employs TRBV6-5 and TRBJ1-1; weak D call: TRBD1 (5 bases). CDR3 length: 15 residues. Trimming pared 2 bases from V and 7 bases from J, leaving 17 bases between. CDR1 MNHEY and CDR2 SVGAGI come from the germline V gene. CDR3 residues: CASSYRYHGTDEAFF. The CDR3 DNA reads TGTGCCAGCAGTTACCGATACCACGGGACGGATGAAGCTTTCTTT.

This clone has only one observation. The rearrangement joins TRBV9 to TRBJ2-3; 16 bases are a match to TRBD2. The length of the CDR3 is 20 residues. In germline, CDR1 is SGDLS, CDR2 YYNGEE. J gave up 0 bases and V 4 bases, and 11 bases lay outside the gene matches. CDR3: CASSSPGLAGGPLSTDTQYF. CDR3 nucleotide sequence: TGTGCCAGCAGCTCCCCGGGACTAGCGGGAGGGCCACTTAGCACAGATACGCAGTATTTT.

The rearrangement links TRBV28 to TRBJ1-1; 9 bases agree with TRBD1. The CDR3 runs 16 residues. Looked up from germline, CDR1 is MDHEN and CDR2 is SYDVKM. The junction had 12 bases not matched to a gene; V was cut back by 6 bases and J by 4 bases. This CDR3 is CASRSRTGTGSTEAFF. Here the CDR3 DNA reads TGTGCCAGCAGATCCCGAACCGGGACAGGGAGCACTGAAGCTTTCTTT.

This chain links TRBV19 with TRBJ2-7, with 10 bases that match TRBD2. Germline values: CDR1 LNHDA, CDR2 SQIVND (reference sequence). The J segment lost 2 bases and the V segment lost 4 bases, leaving 8 bases of the junction unmatched. This CDR3 is built from 16 residues. CDR3: CASSRLAGGIAYEQYF. CDR3 sequence (DNA): TGTGCCAGTAGTAGATTAGCGGGAGGTATCGCCTACGAGCAGTACTTC.

This clone was detected only a few times. This chain links TRBV5-6 with TRBJ1-1, with unresolved D. V was trimmed by 0 bases and J by 4 bases, leaving 13 bases between them. The V gene's germline CDR1 is SGHDT and CDR2 YYEEEE. The CDR3 consists of 15 residues. CDR3 nucleotides: TGTGCCAGCAGCTTGGACGAGGGCCCGGGCACTGAAGCTTTCTTT. Its translation is CASSLDEGPGTEAFF.

This clone was counted between two and nine times. The V call is TRBV2, the J call TRBJ1-3, with no clear D. Deletions cut 3 bases from V and 4 bases from J, with 4 bases between. This CDR3 has 12 residues. Germline V lookup: CDR1 SNHLY, CDR2 FYNNEI. Here the CDR3 reads CASSEGGNTIYF. For the CDR3, the DNA is TGTGCCAGCAGTGAGGGGGGAAACACCATATATTTT.

The chain couples TRBV7-3 to TRBJ1-2; D unresolved. Per germline, CDR1 SGHTA and CDR2 FQGTGA. The V end was cut by 2 bases, the J end by 4 bases, with 11 bases between. This CDR3 region has 14 residues. The DNA of the CDR3 is TGTGCCAGCAGCTTAGGCCCGACCGGCTATGGCTACACCTTC. It encodes CASSLGPTGYGYTF.

This chain links TRBV11-2 with TRBJ1-2; D remains unclear. Per germline, CDR1 SGHAT and CDR2 FQNNGV. CDR3 size: 12 residues. Trimming cost V 0 bases and J 8 bases, with 7 bases left between them. CDR3 bases: TGTGCCAGCAGCTTAGAGCACATAGGCTACACCTTC. Translating gives CASSLEHIGYTF.

V usage is TRBV27 and J usage is TRBJ1-5, with a weak D call TRBD1 (6 bases). This CDR3 is 14 amino acids long. Germline CDR1 is MNHEY and CDR2 is SMNVEV (reference sequence). The V and J ends lost 6 bases and 3 bases respectively, with 12 bases between them. This CDR3 is CASRSGQTNQPQHF. The CDR3 DNA reads TGTGCCAGCAGGAGCGGACAGACCAATCAGCCCCAGCATTTT.

This clone was found once. The gene calls are TRBV18 and TRBJ1-6; 8 bases agree with TRBD1. The CDR3 has 16 residues. Germline V gene data show CDR1 as KGHSH and CDR2 as LQKENI. V was pared by 3 bases and J by 6 bases, with 7 bases of the junction left unmatched. CDR3 DNA sequence: TGTGCCAGCTCACCTGGGACAGGAAATATTAATTCACCCCTCCACTTT. Its protein is CASSPGTGNINSPLHF.

This clone has just a few counts. V gene TRBV29-1 combines with J gene TRBJ1-4, with D unresolved. CDR1 is SQVTM, CDR2 ANQGSEA, per germline. Trimming stripped 3 bases from V and 7 bases from J, with 6 bases between. The CDR3 consists of 11 residues. CDR3 sequence (DNA): TGCAGCGTTGAGGGAGTTGAAAAACTGTTTTTT. This sequence encodes CSVEGVEKLFF.

This chain uses TRBV28 with TRBJ1-2; 9 bases are a match to TRBD1. The germline gives CDR1 MDHEN, CDR2 SYDVKM. V lost 3 bases and J lost 6; bases outside the gene matches: 2. The CDR3 is made up of 13 amino acids. The CDR3 nucleotides are TGTGCCAGCAGTTTGAGGACAGGGGATGGCTACACCTTC. Translated: CASSLRTGDGYTF.

The chain joins TRBV12-3 or TRBV12-4 to TRBJ1-2; 8 nucleotides line up with TRBD1. The CDR3 sequence is 13 residues long. Unmatched junction bases numbered 4, after V lost 6 bases and J lost 4 bases. CDR3 nucleotide sequence: TGTGCCAGCAGCCAGGACAGGGCCTATGGCTACACCTTC. This gives the protein CASSQDRAYGYTF.

V and J are TRBV18 and TRBJ1-3, with D possibly TRBD1 on 6 matching bases. V was cut by 5 bases and J by 5 bases, with 13 bases left in between. Germline V gives CDR1 KGHSH, CDR2 LQKENI. The CDR3 loop spans 14 amino acids. This chain's CDR3 is CASSYTGSRNTIYF. The CDR3 region has the DNA TGTGCCAGCTCATACACAGGGTCTAGAAACACCATATATTTT.

The chain joins TRBV21-1 to TRBJ2-7; the tabulated D call, TRBD2, remains unverified against the DNA. TRBV21-1 is described as a pseudogene. The CDR3 has 23 residues. This CDR3 is CASSKGAPGVPHHARGLRYEQYF. The CDR3 DNA follows: TGTGCCAGCAGCAAAGGGGCCCCCGGGGTCCCCCACCACGCGCGGGGTCTACGCTACGAGCAGTACTTC.

The V gene is TRBV5-4, the J gene TRBJ2-1; either TRBD1 or TRBD2 may supply D (6 bases each). V was trimmed by 4 bases and J by 3 bases, leaving 14 bases between them. The CDR3 has 15 amino acids. Germline assignment: CDR1 SGHNT and CDR2 YYREEE (reference sequence). In nucleotides, the CDR3 is TGTGCCAGCAGCAATGGGGGGCCCATCTACAATGAGCAGTTCTTC. This sequence encodes CASSNGGPIYNEQFF.